This T cell receptor beta chain was observed in a study of cytomegalovirus exposure and HLA in healthy donors. Findings and caveats of the study: Most CMV-associated TCR beta chains were later found to appear HLA-restricted. The productive fraction for most TCR beta V segments was about 87% or about 30% in an earlier analysis. Owing to their indistinguishability, certain V segments, notably TRBV6-2 and TRBV6-3, were excluded.

Primers included in the PCR were 60 Vbeta and 13 Jbeta primers. In the study's own analysis: Later work found approximately 87 million unique TCR beta chains, with some 11 million shared. TCRdb's copy holds only in-frame clones and misses some; the assay was immunoSEQ multiplex PCR. For V, J and clone size, that table is used; D and trimming come from the DNA. The sample data list around 42,000 clones. V was trimmed by 6 bases and J by 1 base, leaving 3 bases between them. The CDR3 spans 10 residues. Germline values: CDR1 SQVTM, CDR2 ANQGSEA. As for this clone: The antigen remains undetermined.

The sequenced sample was PBMCs. This TCR was recovered from a man younger than 45 in good health and CMV-seronegative. The chain uses TRBV29-1 and TRBJ1-1, with D hard to call. The CDR3 coding sequence is TGCAGCGTCGGGAACACTGAAGCTTTCTTT. This sequence encodes CSVGNTEAFF.